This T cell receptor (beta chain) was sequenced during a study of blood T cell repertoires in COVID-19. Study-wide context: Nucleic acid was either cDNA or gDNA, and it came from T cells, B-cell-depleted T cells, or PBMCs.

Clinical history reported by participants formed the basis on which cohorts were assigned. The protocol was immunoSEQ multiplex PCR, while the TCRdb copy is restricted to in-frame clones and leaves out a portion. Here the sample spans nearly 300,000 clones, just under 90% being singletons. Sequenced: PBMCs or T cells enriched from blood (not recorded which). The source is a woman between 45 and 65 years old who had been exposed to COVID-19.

The CDR3: CASIPRRTGGMGNTEAFF. In DNA, the CDR3 is TGTGCCAGTATTCCACGCCGAACAGGGGGCATGGGGAACACTGAAGCTTTCTTT. V gene TRBV19 combines with J gene TRBJ1-1, with TRBD1 matching over 9 bases. This CDR3 is built from 18 residues. Germline loops: CDR1 LNHDA, CDR2 SQIVND (reference sequence). V shed 7 bases, J shed 1 base, and the junction held 16 bases outside the gene matches.